Following are 32 T cell receptor beta chains from one sample sequenced in a study of blood T cell repertoires in COVID-19. Repertoires were generated with immunoSEQ multiplex PCR, while TCRdb's copy carries only in-frame clones and drops some. Here the sample spans fewer than 250,000 clones, roughly four fifths being singletons. The specimen sequenced was PBMCs or T cells enriched from blood (not recorded which). Receptors were obtained from a middle-aged woman who had been exposed to COVID-19.

V usage is TRBV5-1 and J usage is TRBJ2-3, with 8 bases identical to TRBD2. The V gene's germline CDR1 is SGHRS and CDR2 YFSETQ. CDR3 length equals 15 residues. V dropped 8 bases and J dropped 3; count of bases not matched to a gene: 11. This CDR3 reads CASGNGRGVTDTQYF. In DNA, the CDR3 is TGCGCCAGTGGCAACGGGCGGGGGGTGACAGATACGCAGTATTTT. Variable domain in full (rest from reference TRBV5-1 and TRBJ2-3): KAGVTQTPRYLIKTRGQQVTLSCSPISGHRSVSWYQQTPGQGLQFLFEYFSETQRNKGNFPGRFSGRQFSNSRSEMNVSTLELGDSALYLCASGNGRGVTDTQYFGPGTRLTVL.

The chain uses TRBV27 and TRBJ2-3, with TRBD2 identical over 9 bases. CDR3 length equals 13 residues. Germline CDR1 and CDR2: MNHEY and SMNVEV (reference sequence). The junction had 5 bases not matched to a gene; V was cut back by 7 bases and J by 6 bases. CDR3 coding DNA: TGTGCCAGCAAAGCGGGGGGCCCGGATACGCAGTATTTT. It encodes CASKAGGPDTQYF.

The table lists this clone with a count of one. This chain uses TRBV14 with TRBJ1-1; D may be TRBD1 (5 bases). Germline CDR1 is SGHDN and CDR2 is FVKESK. CDR3 length: 16 amino acids. Trimming removed 1 base from V and 4 bases from J, with 16 bases in between. For the CDR3, the DNA is TGTGCCAGCAGCCAAGCGGGGGGTGACAGAATCACTGAAGCTTTCTTT. Translation gives CASSQAGGDRITEAFF.

The chain combines TRBV9 with TRBJ2-7; D is unclear. The germline gives CDR1 SGDLS, CDR2 YYNGEE. V was shortened by 0 bases and J by 6 bases, with 7 bases between the two germline ends. This CDR3 spans 12 amino acids. CDR3 sequence reads: CASSVAGREQYF. CDR3 sequence (DNA): TGTGCCAGCAGCGTAGCGGGTCGCGAGCAGTACTTC.

The V call is TRBV27, the J call TRBJ1-3; TRBD1 agrees at 8 bases. CDR1 and CDR2 from the germline V gene are MNHEY and SMNVEV (reference sequence). With 4 bases clipped from V and 0 bases from J, the junction kept 11 bases outside the gene matches. The CDR3 runs 18 residues. The CDR3 protein is CASSSTGDPLNSGNTIYF. In DNA, the CDR3 is TGTGCCAGCAGTTCGACAGGGGACCCTCTTAACTCTGGAAACACCATATATTTT.

The chain uses TRBV11-2 and TRBJ2-7, with TRBD2 matching over 9 bases. With 3 bases clipped from V and 2 bases from J, the junction kept 2 bases outside the gene matches. The germline V gene has CDR1 SGHAT and CDR2 FQNNGV. The CDR3 sequence is 14 residues long. The CDR3: CASSLGLATYEQYF. The CDR3 region has the DNA TGTGCCAGCAGCTTGGGACTAGCAACCTACGAGCAGTACTTC.

The genes are TRBV2 and TRBJ2-3; D call uncertain. This CDR3 is 14 amino acids long. Trimming left V 3 bases short and J 0 bases short, with 7 bases between. The germline V gene has CDR1 SNHLY and CDR2 FYNNEI. CDR3 protein: CASSEARSTDTQYF. The CDR3 DNA reads TGTGCCAGCAGTGAGGCAAGAAGCACAGATACGCAGTATTTT.

The genes are TRBV27 and TRBJ2-2, with 11 bases fitting TRBD2. The CDR3 totals 15 residues. Germline CDR1 reads MNHEY; CDR2 reads SMNVEV (reference sequence). With V trimmed by 6 bases and J by 3 bases, 3 bases remained unmatched. CDR3: CASSQLAGDTGELFF. In nucleotides, the CDR3 is TGTGCCAGCAGCCAACTAGCGGGAGACACCGGGGAGCTGTTTTTT.

The V gene is TRBV7-9, the J gene TRBJ2-5; 8 bases are shared with TRBD1. Looked up from germline, CDR1 is SEHNR and CDR2 is FQNEAQ (reference sequence). The CDR3 runs to 16 residues. With 3 bases clipped from V and 5 bases from J, the junction kept 11 bases outside the gene matches. CDR3 loop: CASSFGQGMGFETQYF. DNA for the CDR3: TGTGCCAGCAGCTTCGGACAGGGAATGGGTTTCGAGACCCAGTACTTC.

This chain uses TRBV7-9 with TRBJ1-4; D gene uncertain. In germline, CDR1 is SEHNR, CDR2 FQNEAQ (reference sequence). Trimming shortened V by 5 bases and J by 6 bases, and 10 bases separated the two germline ends. CDR3 length: 13 amino acids. The CDR3 DNA reads as TGTGCCAGCAGCCAAACTCTTGATGAAAAACTGTTTTTT. It is translated as CASSQTLDEKLFF.

The chain is built from TRBV7-8 and TRBJ2-1; the match to TRBD2 covers 14 bases. This CDR3 spans 17 amino acids. Germline values: CDR1 SGHVS, CDR2 FQNEAQ. V lost 5 bases to trimming and J lost 4 bases; unmatched junction nucleotides: 7. The CDR3 protein is CASSLGLAGANYNEQFF. In nucleotides, the CDR3 is TGTGCCAGCAGCCTGGGACTAGCGGGGGCGAATTACAATGAGCAGTTCTTC.

This clone was recorded only once. At one of its ends the junction is not consistent with the germline gene, which may arise from a read error. The V call is TRBV7-2, the J call TRBJ2-1; 10 bases line up with TRBD2. Germline V gene data show CDR1 as SGHTA and CDR2 as FQGNSA. The CDR3 totals 15 residues. The CDR3 DNA follows: TGTGCCAGCAGCTTTAGCGGGGGGACCTACACTGAGCAGTTCTTC. The encoded protein is CASSFSGGTYTEQFF.

This chain joins TRBV19 and TRBJ1-2; D might be TRBD1 (6 bases). Trimming cost V 0 bases and J 6 bases, with 23 bases left between them. Germline assignment: CDR1 LNHDA and CDR2 SQIVND (reference sequence). This CDR3 is 18 amino acids long. The CDR3 protein is CASSIDVSQQGRRDGYTF. CDR3 coding DNA: TGTGCCAGTAGTATAGACGTTTCTCAGCAGGGGCGCCGAGATGGCTACACCTTC.

The CDR3 sequence is CASSPRPGPDRGHGYTF. The CDR3 bases are TGTGCCAGCAGCCCCAGGCCAGGTCCAGACCGCGGGCATGGCTACACCTTC. J is TRBJ1-2 and V is TRBV11-2, with D unclear. The ends were cut back, 5 bases at V and 6 bases at J, with 25 bases in the middle. This CDR3 comprises 17 residues. Germline V gene data show CDR1 as SGHAT and CDR2 as FQNNGV.

The chain has TRBV19 and TRBJ1-2; tentative D call: TRBD1 (6 bases). The V gene's germline CDR1 is LNHDA and CDR2 SQIVND (reference sequence). V was clipped by 3 bases and J by 6 bases, with 17 bases between them. The length of the CDR3 is 15 residues. The CDR3 nucleotides are TGTGCCAGTAGTATTTTGGACAGCAGGAACAATGGCTACACCTTC. Translation: CASSILDSRNNGYTF.

V usage is TRBV19 and J usage is TRBJ2-1; the match to TRBD2 covers 12 bases. V dropped 4 bases and J dropped 5; count of bases not matched to a gene: 6. The CDR3 runs 16 residues. CDR1 and CDR2 (germline): LNHDA, SQIVND (reference sequence). CDR3 amino acids: CASSKSGLAGDNEQFF. The CDR3, as DNA: TGTGCCAGTAGTAAATCGGGACTAGCGGGTGACAATGAGCAGTTCTTC.

The chain employs TRBV3-1 (or the pseudogene TRBV3-2) and TRBJ1-1; D is unclear. Trimming removed 1 base at V and 4 bases at J, with 7 bases between. Germline V lookup: CDR1 LGHDT, CDR2 YNNKEL (reference sequence). This CDR3 is 13 amino acids long. CDR3 sequence (DNA): TGTGCCAGCAGCCAAGGCTCCGGCACTGAAGCTTTCTTT. The encoded protein is CASSQGSGTEAFF.

CDR3 in amino acids: CAISESDRASNQPQHF. CDR3 bases: TGTGCCATCAGTGAGTCGGACAGGGCTAGCAATCAGCCCCAGCATTTT. The chain joins TRBV10-3 to TRBJ1-5; TRBD1 aligns across 8 bases. The V gene end was trimmed by 0 bases and the J gene end by 0 bases; junction bases not matched to a gene: 1. The CDR3 totals 16 residues. Germline CDR1 is ENHRY and CDR2 is SYGVKD.

The chain employs TRBV2 and TRBJ1-6, with D tentatively TRBD1 (6 bases). Germline CDR1 reads SNHLY; CDR2 reads FYNNEI. This CDR3 is 13 amino acids long. V lost 3 bases, J lost 9 bases, and 9 bases lay in between. The CDR3 nucleotides are TGTGCCAGCAGTGACAGGGGTAGTTCACCCCTCCACTTT. Protein product: CASSDRGSSPLHF.

This chain links TRBV7-3 with TRBJ2-3, with TRBD1 matching over 8 bases. The CDR3 length is 15 residues. V was clipped by 5 bases and J by 0 bases; unmatched bases: 4. CDR1 is SGHTA and CDR2 is FQGTGA in the germline V gene. Here the CDR3 reads CASSATGASTDTQYF. CDR3 nucleotide sequence: TGTGCCAGCAGCGCGACAGGGGCTAGCACAGATACGCAGTATTTT.

This clone was seen many times. This sequence joins TRBV4-1 and TRBJ1-4, with unresolved D. This CDR3 region has 15 residues. Germline V lookup: CDR1 MGHRA, CDR2 YSYEKL. V was trimmed by 4 bases and J by 5 bases, leaving 14 bases between them. CDR3 sequence reads: CASSLGAVVNEKLFF. CDR3 coding DNA: TGCGCCAGCAGCCTAGGAGCGGTGGTAAATGAAAAACTGTTTTTT.

The genes are TRBV6-5 and TRBJ1-5; tentatively, D is TRBD1 (5 bases). The V gene's germline CDR1 is MNHEY and CDR2 SVGAGI. This CDR3 comprises 13 residues. Trimming removed 4 bases from V and 13 bases from J, with 17 bases in between. Here the CDR3 DNA reads TGTGCCAGCAGTTGGGCCCGTTGGGGGGAGCAGCATTTT. This sequence encodes CASSWARWGEQHF.

The CDR3 DNA reads TGTGCCAGCAGCTTAGGCGGGGGAGACGACGGCTACACCTTC. Translating it yields CASSLGGGDDGYTF. The chain couples TRBV7-9 to TRBJ1-2; weak D call: TRBD1 (5 bases). Trimming took 1 base from V and 8 from J, leaving 14 bases between them. CDR3 length: 14 residues. The germline V gene encodes CDR1 SEHNR and CDR2 FQNEAQ (reference sequence).

The rearrangement links TRBV28 to TRBJ1-3; D might be TRBD1 (6 bases). Looked up from germline, CDR1 is MDHEN and CDR2 is SYDVKM. This CDR3 contains 16 residues. V was cut by 6 bases and J by 0 bases, with 15 bases left in between. The CDR3 region is CASSSPGASSGNTIYF. The CDR3, as DNA: TGTGCCAGCAGCTCTCCAGGGGCGAGCTCTGGAAACACCATATATTTT.

V usage is TRBV28 and J usage is TRBJ1-5; D perhaps matches TRBD1 (6 bases). Trimming removed 6 bases at V and 1 base at J, with 13 bases between. CDR3 size: 15 residues. Germline assignment: CDR1 MDHEN and CDR2 SYDVKM. The CDR3 bases are TGTGCCAGCAGACCCGGACAGAGAAGCAATCAGCCCCAGCATTTT. It specifies CASRPGQRSNQPQHF.

V usage is TRBV5-4 and J usage is TRBJ1-6, with TRBD1 matching 9 bases. The CDR3 has 15 residues. V lost 4 bases and J lost 7; bases outside the gene matches: 6. Looked up from germline, CDR1 is SGHNT and CDR2 is YYREEE (reference sequence). The chain's CDR3 is CASSQGQGKNSPLHF. The CDR3 nucleotides are TGTGCCAGCAGCCAGGGACAGGGAAAAAATTCACCCCTCCACTTT.

A remark on this clone: A much larger clone lies one base from this, so it may be a read error. The rearrangement joins TRBV2 to TRBJ1-2, with 7 nucleotides matching TRBD1. Germline V gene sequence: CDR1 SNHLY, CDR2 FYNNEI. The length of the CDR3 is 16 residues. The J segment lost 4 bases and the V segment lost 6 bases, leaving 14 bases of the junction unmatched. The CDR3: CASRLEGQSFFYGYTF. CDR3 nucleotide sequence: TGTGCCAGCAGATTGGAGGGACAGTCCTTTTTCTATGGCTACACCTTC.

This chain joins TRBV10-3 and TRBJ1-1; D gene uncertain. V lost 4 bases to trimming and J lost 0 bases, with 9 bases between them. The CDR3 loop spans 14 amino acids. Germline CDR1 ENHRY, CDR2 SYGVKD. The CDR3 nucleotides read TGTGCCATCAGTGTGGGAGAGATGAACACTGAAGCTTTCTTT. Its translation: CAISVGEMNTEAFF.

This chain uses TRBV4-2 with TRBJ1-5, with D uncertain. This CDR3 is 15 amino acids long. CDR1 and CDR2 from the germline V gene are LGHNA and YNFKEQ. Trimming stripped 0 bases from V and 0 bases from J, with 6 bases between. Written as DNA, the CDR3 is TGTGCCAGCAGCCAAGAAACAGATAGCAATCAGCCCCAGCATTTT. Translating gives CASSQETDSNQPQHF.

The genes are TRBV7-8 and TRBJ2-1; D perhaps matches TRBD2 (5 bases). The CDR3 is 19 amino acids. Germline CDR1 SGHVS, CDR2 FQNEAQ. With 5 bases removed from V and 0 bases from J, the gap between germline ends came to 23 bases. CDR3 sequence: CASSGNGGRTRSSYNEQFF. In DNA form, the CDR3 reads TGTGCCAGCAGCGGAAACGGCGGCAGGACTCGTAGCTCCTACAATGAGCAGTTCTTC.

The chain employs TRBV7-2 and TRBJ2-3; TRBD2 matches at 9 bases. CDR1 and CDR2 from the germline V gene are SGHTA and FQGNSA. With V trimmed by 4 bases and J by 4 bases, 9 bases remained unmatched. The CDR3 consists of 16 residues. CDR3 DNA sequence: TGTGCCAGCAGCTCCCAAGGGGCGGGGGGGGCAGATACGCAGTATTTT. This codes for CASSSQGAGGADTQYF.

The J gene is TRBJ1-2, the V gene TRBV5-1; 7 bases map to TRBD1. The CDR3 spans 13 residues. Germline loops: CDR1 SGHRS, CDR2 YFSETQ. After removal of 4 bases from V and 5 bases from J, the junction contained 5 bases not matched to a gene. CDR3 sequence reads: CASSQGGEYGYTF. In nucleotides, the CDR3 is TGCGCCAGCAGCCAGGGGGGCGAGTATGGCTACACCTTC.